This T cell receptor beta chain was profiled in a study of blood T cell repertoires in COVID-19. Germline loops: CDR1 SGHNT, CDR2 YYREEE (reference sequence). The CDR3 sequence is 14 residues long. Trimming shortened V by 2 bases and J by 4 bases, and 13 bases separated the two germline ends. Across 20 to 25 US areas, participants ranged in age from about 18 to 100 years. Participants' own reports of clinical history determined their cohort assignment. All recovered Cohort 3 donors got two negative PCRs, got clearance, or saw symptom resolution. Source study methods: Nucleated cell number was recorded as an estimate derived from reference gene primer amplification. The method was immunoSEQ multiplex PCR; TCRdb's version includes in-frame clones alone and lacks a portion of them. V, J and clone size are those of that table, while D and trimming were read from the DNA. In the table there are 170,000 or so clones, around 73% of which are singletons.

The chain uses TRBV5-4 and TRBJ2-7, with D perhaps matching TRBD2 (7 bases). This TCR derives from a woman between 50 and 59 years old who had recovered from COVID-19. Sequenced: PBMCs or T cells enriched from blood (not recorded which). CDR3 coding DNA: TGTGCCAGCAGCTTAGAGGGGGGGGATTACGAGCAGTACTTC. It encodes CASSLEGGDYEQYF. Combining the CDR3 with reference TRBV5-4 and TRBJ2-7 gives the whole variable domain ETGVTQSPTHLIKTRGQQVTLRCSSQSGHNTVSWYQQALGQGPQFIFQYYREEENGRGNFPPRFSGLQFPNYSSELNVNALELDDSALYLCASSLEGGDYEQYFGPGTRLTVT.